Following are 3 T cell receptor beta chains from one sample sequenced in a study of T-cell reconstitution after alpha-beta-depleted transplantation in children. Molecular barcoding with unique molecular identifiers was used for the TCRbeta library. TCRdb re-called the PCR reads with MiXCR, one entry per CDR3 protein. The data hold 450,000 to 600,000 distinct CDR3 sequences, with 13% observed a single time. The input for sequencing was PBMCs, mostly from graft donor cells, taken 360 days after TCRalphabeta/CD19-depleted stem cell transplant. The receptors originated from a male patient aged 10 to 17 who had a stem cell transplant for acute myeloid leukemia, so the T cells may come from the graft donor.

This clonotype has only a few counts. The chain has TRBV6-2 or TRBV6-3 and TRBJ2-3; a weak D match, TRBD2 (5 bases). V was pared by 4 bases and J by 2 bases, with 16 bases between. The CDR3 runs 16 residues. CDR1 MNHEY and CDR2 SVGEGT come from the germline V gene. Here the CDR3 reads CASSFLLTTNTDTQYF. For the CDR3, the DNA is TGTGCCAGCAGTTTCCTTTTGACTACCAACACAGATACGCAGTATTTT.

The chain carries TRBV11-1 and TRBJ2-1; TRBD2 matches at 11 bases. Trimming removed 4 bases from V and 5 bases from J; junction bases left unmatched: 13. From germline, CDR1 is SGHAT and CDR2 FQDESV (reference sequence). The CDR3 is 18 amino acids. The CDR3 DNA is TGTGCCAGCAGCTCCCTGGGATTGACTAGCGGGGCGAACAATGAGCAGTTCTTC. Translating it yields CASSSLGLTSGANNEQFF.

CDR3 region: CASSRGISGRLSDTQYF. DNA for the CDR3: TGTGCCAGCAGTAGAGGGATTAGCGGGAGACTGTCGGATACGCAGTATTTT. This chain connects TRBV6-2 or TRBV6-3 to TRBJ2-3, with 9 positions matching TRBD2. This CDR3 has 17 residues. CDR1 is MNHEY, CDR2 SVGEGT, per germline. With V trimmed by 5 bases and J by 6 bases, 15 bases remained unmatched.